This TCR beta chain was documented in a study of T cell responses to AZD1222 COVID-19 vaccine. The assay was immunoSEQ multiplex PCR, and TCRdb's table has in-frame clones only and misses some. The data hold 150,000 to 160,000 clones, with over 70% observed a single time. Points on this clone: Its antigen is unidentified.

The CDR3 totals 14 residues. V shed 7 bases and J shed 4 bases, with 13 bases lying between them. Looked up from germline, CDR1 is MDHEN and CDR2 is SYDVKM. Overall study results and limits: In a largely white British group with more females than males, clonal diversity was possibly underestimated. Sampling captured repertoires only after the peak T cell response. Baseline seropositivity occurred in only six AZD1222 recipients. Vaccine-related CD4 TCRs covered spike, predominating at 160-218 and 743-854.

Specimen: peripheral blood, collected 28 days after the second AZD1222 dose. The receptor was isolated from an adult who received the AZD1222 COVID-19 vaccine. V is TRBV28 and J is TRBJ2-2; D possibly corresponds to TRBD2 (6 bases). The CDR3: CASTLGGGTGELFF. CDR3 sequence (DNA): TGTGCCAGCACCTTGGGGGGTGGCACCGGGGAGCTGTTTTTT.